This TCR beta chain was documented in a study of siplizumab effects on memory and regulatory T cells. Study results and caveats: The apparent diversity of naive T cells exceeded that of memory cells, and naive T cells seemed to make a major contribution to the alloresponse. Proliferating siplizumab-cultured Tregs lacked confirmed suppressive function.

Trimming removed 4 bases at V and 7 bases at J, with 19 bases between. In germline, CDR1 is SEHNR, CDR2 FQNEAQ (reference sequence). This CDR3 has 16 residues. In regard to this clone: Its antigen is not identified.

Sequenced by immunoSEQ multiplex PCR; TCRdb stores in-frame clones only, minus some. Of more than 75,000 clones listed, 80% to 95% were seen once; the top ten hold 5.5% to 7.5%. This chain joins TRBV7-9 and TRBJ2-2; possible D gene TRBD1, 7 bases. The clonotype comes from a human donor in good health. The sequenced sample was CD8+ T cells sorted from blood. In DNA form, the CDR3 reads TGTGCCAGCAGCTCCCTTCAGGGGGGAGAGGTCGGGGAGCTGTTTTTT. Translation: CASSSLQGGEVGELFF.